This T cell receptor beta chain is drawn from a study of T cells in Graves' hyperthyroidism and ophthalmopathy. Study findings and constraints: Ophthalmopathy, as predicted by the model, came a median around 6.7 months after the prediction.

Trimming took 1 base from V and 5 from J; bases not matched to a gene: 5. CDR1 is DFQATT, CDR2 SNEGSKA, per germline (reference sequence). The CDR3 has 15 amino acids. Worth noting for this clonotype: Its antigen is still unknown.

Authors of the study amplified TCR beta CDR3 regions from RNA transcripts. A set of HTBI primers served as the primers for a first-round RT-PCR of the TCR CDR3. TCRdb fed the multiplex PCR reads into MiXCR, producing one record per CDR3 protein. The sample holds around 450,000 distinct CDR3 sequences; 15% to 18% are singletons and the top ten take approximately 8%. The V call is TRBV20-1, the J call TRBJ2-1, with 10 bases lining up with TRBD1. The sample was blood. This clonotype was sampled from a young woman with Graves' hyperthyroidism. DNA of the CDR3: TGCAGTGCTAGAGCCGGGACAGGGGCTAACAATGAGCAGTTCTTC. Translation: CSARAGTGANNEQFF.